What follows are 32 T cell receptor beta chains derived from one specimen sequenced in a study of blood T cell repertoires in COVID-19. Assay used: immunoSEQ multiplex PCR; TCRdb lists only in-frame clones, some missing. The sample lists roughly 570,000 clones, 85% to 90% seen once, with around 7.8% in the top ten. Sequenced sample: peripheral blood. These receptor sequences come from a woman aged 50 to 60 with COVID-19, enrolled during active disease.

V is TRBV6-1 and J is TRBJ2-3; 8 bases map to TRBD1. The trim removed 1 base at V and 5 bases at J, leaving 8 bases unmatched. The CDR3 has 16 amino acids. Germline V CDR1 and CDR2: MNHNS, SASEGT. CDR3 coding DNA: TGTGCCAGCAGTGAAGGGGACAGGACCATGGGAGATACGCAGTATTTT. Encoded protein: CASSEGDRTMGDTQYF.

V is TRBV28 and J is TRBJ2-7; 8 bases are a match to TRBD2. Looked up from germline, CDR1 is MDHEN and CDR2 is SYDVKM. The CDR3 runs to 15 residues. The junction had 2 bases not matched to a gene; V was cut back by 1 base and J by 0 bases. The CDR3 reads CASSLLGTSSYEQYF. CDR3 in DNA: TGTGCCAGCAGTTTATTGGGGACTAGCTCCTACGAGCAGTACTTC.

The rearrangement links TRBV5-4 to TRBJ2-3; the D gene is possibly TRBD1 (6 bases). The CDR3 runs to 15 residues. CDR1 and CDR2 from the germline V gene are SGHNT and YYREEE (reference sequence). V was trimmed by 5 bases and J by 2 bases, leaving 15 bases between them. CDR3 bases: TGTGCCAGCAGGCCAGGGGAGACCTTCACAGATACGCAGTATTTT. Its protein is CASRPGETFTDTQYF.

The genes are TRBV6-5 and TRBJ2-5, with D maybe TRBD2 (6 bases). This CDR3 is 14 amino acids long. CDR1 MNHEY and CDR2 SVGAGI come from the germline V gene. V gave up 4 bases and J gave up 5 bases, with 14 bases separating them. This CDR3 is CASSSVGGRETQYF. For the CDR3, the DNA is TGTGCCAGCAGTTCAGTGGGGGGACGGGAGACCCAGTACTTC.

J is TRBJ1-1 and V is TRBV12-5; D remains ambiguous. This CDR3 region has 11 residues. Germline CDR1 LGHNT, CDR2 FRNRAP. V lost 6 bases and J lost 4, with 6 bases in between. The CDR3 sequence is CASGFITEAFF. The CDR3 DNA sequence: TGTGCTAGTGGCTTTATCACTGAAGCTTTCTTT.

This clone was detected only once. The rearrangement joins TRBV30 to TRBJ2-1; 11 nucleotides agree with TRBD1. CDR3 length equals 14 residues. The germline CDR1 and CDR2 sequences are GTSNPN and SVGIG (reference sequence). Trimming removed 2 bases from V and 8 bases from J; junction bases left unmatched: 5. The CDR3 nucleotides read TGTGCCTGGAGTTCCCGGACAGGGGGCGATGAGCAGTTCTTC. Translation gives CAWSSRTGGDEQFF.

V is TRBV6-4 and J is TRBJ2-2; D ambiguous. Trimming took off 6 bases at V and 8 bases at J, with 13 bases between the two ends. The CDR3 sequence is 13 residues long. Germline loops: CDR1 MRHNA, CDR2 SNTAGT. The CDR3 coding sequence is TGTGCCAGCAGAGAACGCGAGAGGGGGGAGCTGTTTTTT. Translation gives CASRERERGELFF.

The chain is built from TRBV5-1 and TRBJ2-7, with D perhaps TRBD1 (6 bases). There are 12 residues in the CDR3. Germline V gene lookup returns CDR1 SGHRS and CDR2 YFSETQ. V shed 4 bases and J shed 7 bases, with 12 bases lying between them. CDR3 residues: CASSPTRGEQYF. The CDR3 DNA reads as TGCGCCAGCAGCCCTACGAGGGGGGAGCAGTACTTC. The full variable domain, with the rest looked up from reference TRBV5-1 and TRBJ2-7, is KAGVTQTPRYLIKTRGQQVTLSCSPISGHRSVSWYQQTPGQGLQFLFEYFSETQRNKGNFPGRFSGRQFSNSRSEMNVSTLELGDSALYLCASSPTRGEQYFGPGTRLTVT.

This clone was recorded only once. The chain couples TRBV2 to TRBJ1-2, with D perhaps TRBD1 (6 bases). The CDR3 has 15 residues. The V and J ends lost 5 bases and 2 bases respectively, with 15 bases between them. The V gene's germline CDR1 is SNHLY and CDR2 FYNNEI. The CDR3, as DNA: TGTGCCAGCAGTTATCGGACAGAGAGAAACTATGGCTACACCTTC. Translating gives CASSYRTERNYGYTF.

The chain links TRBV13 to TRBJ1-2; 8 bases are shared with TRBD1. V lost 3 bases and J lost 5; bases outside the gene matches: 5. CDR3 length: 14 amino acids. Germline V CDR1 and CDR2: PRHDT, FYEKMQ (reference sequence). The CDR3 here is CASSFGQGIYGYTF. The CDR3 DNA is TGTGCCAGCAGCTTCGGACAGGGTATTTATGGCTACACCTTC.

The chain is built from TRBV30 and TRBJ1-4; unclear D gene. V was pared by 2 bases and J by 8 bases, with 6 bases between. Germline V gene data show CDR1 as GTSNPN and CDR2 as SVGIG (reference sequence). CDR3 length: 11 residues. The CDR3: CAWSQREKLFF. In DNA form, the CDR3 reads TGTGCCTGGAGTCAACGGGAAAAACTGTTTTTT.

The rearrangement links TRBV6-5 to TRBJ1-5; tentatively, D is TRBD1 (5 bases). CDR3 length: 13 residues. The ends were cut back, 8 bases at V and 3 bases at J, with 11 bases in the middle. Germline assignment: CDR1 MNHEY and CDR2 SVGAGI. CDR3: CASGLDNNQPQHF. The DNA for the CDR3 is TGTGCCAGCGGCTTGGACAACAATCAGCCCCAGCATTTT.

The chain is built from TRBV11-2 and TRBJ2-3, with 7 bases lining up with TRBD2. With V trimmed by 5 bases and J by 2 bases, 13 bases remained unmatched. CDR3 length: 17 residues. Germline CDR1 and CDR2: SGHAT and FQNNGV. In DNA, the CDR3 is TGTGCCAGCAGCGGAAGCGGGGACTCTATGTCCACAGATACGCAGTATTTT. Its translation is CASSGSGDSMSTDTQYF.

The CDR3 bases are TGTGCCAGTAGTATCGACAGGGAAGAAAATTCACCCCTCCACTTT. Its protein product is CASSIDREENSPLHF. V gene TRBV19 combines with J gene TRBJ1-6; the match to TRBD1 covers 7 bases. J gave up 7 bases and V 3 bases, and 6 bases lay outside the gene matches. Germline CDR1 and CDR2: LNHDA and SQIVND (reference sequence). The CDR3 length is 15 residues.

The CDR3 nucleotides are TGTGCCAGCAGCACCGGGAAAAACTATGGCTACACCTTC. This gives the protein CASSTGKNYGYTF. This chain uses TRBV9 with TRBJ1-2; no reliable D call. The length of the CDR3 is 13 residues. CDR1 is SGDLS, CDR2 YYNGEE, per germline. V lost 4 bases to trimming and J lost 2 bases, with 9 bases between them.

This clone was seen only a few times. The chain employs TRBV6-6 and TRBJ2-7; tentatively, D is TRBD1 (5 bases). The CDR3 runs 15 residues. The V and J ends lost 1 base and 0 bases respectively, with 10 bases between them. The germline V gene encodes CDR1 MNHNY and CDR2 SVGAGI (reference sequence). The CDR3, as DNA: TGTGCCAGCAGTTACTTCAGGGTAAGCTCCTACGAGCAGTACTTC. Translating it yields CASSYFRVSSYEQYF.

V usage is TRBV11-3 and J usage is TRBJ2-1; TRBD2 is a possible D gene (5 bases). Trimming removed 1 base from V and 5 bases from J, with 12 bases in between. The CDR3 consists of 15 residues. The germline CDR1 and CDR2 sequences are SGHNT and YENEEA. The CDR3 sequence: CASSLGGIRDNEQFF. Written as DNA, the CDR3 is TGTGCCAGCAGCTTAGGAGGGATAAGGGACAATGAGCAGTTCTTC.

CDR3 nucleotide sequence: TGTGCCAGCAGCCAAGAAGGCGGAAATAATTCACCCCTCCACTTT. Translating it yields CASSQEGGNNSPLHF. The chain combines TRBV4-2 with TRBJ1-6; D is uncertain. This CDR3 is 15 amino acids long. V was clipped by 0 bases and J by 5 bases, with 8 bases between them. CDR1 is LGHNA, CDR2 YNFKEQ, per germline.

This clone came up once. The rearrangement links TRBV30 to TRBJ2-3, with 11 bases matching TRBD1. Germline V gene lookup returns CDR1 GTSNPN and CDR2 SVGIG (reference sequence). There are 16 residues in the CDR3. V gave up 2 bases and J gave up 3 bases; unmatched junction bases: 7. This CDR3 is CAWSPRGDRGTDTQYF. The CDR3 nucleotides read TGTGCCTGGAGTCCCAGGGGGGACAGGGGGACAGATACGCAGTATTTT.

The chain joins TRBV27 to TRBJ1-1; D not certain. CDR1 MNHEY and CDR2 SMNVEV come from the germline V gene (reference sequence). Trimming pared 4 bases from V and 4 bases from J, leaving 13 bases between. The CDR3 is 14 amino acids. The CDR3 spells CASSWRGMGTEAFF. The CDR3 region has the DNA TGTGCCAGCAGTTGGCGAGGTATGGGCACTGAAGCTTTCTTT.

The chain links TRBV7-2 to TRBJ2-7, with 12 positions matching TRBD2. This CDR3 is built from 18 residues. The trim removed 0 bases at V and 6 bases at J, leaving 12 bases unmatched. Germline V CDR1 and CDR2: SGHTA, FQGNSA. The CDR3 region is CASSLASRASGGGREQYF. The CDR3 DNA is TGTGCCAGCAGCTTAGCAAGTCGGGCTAGCGGGGGGGGGCGCGAGCAGTACTTC.

The chain uses TRBV7-9 and TRBJ1-2; maybe TRBD1 (5 bases). Trimming removed 4 bases from V and 3 bases from J, with 12 bases in between. The CDR3 is made up of 14 amino acids. In germline, CDR1 is SEHNR, CDR2 FQNEAQ (reference sequence). The CDR3 nucleotides are TGTGCCAGCAGCTCAGGGCCTGATTACTATGGCTACACCTTC. Translated: CASSSGPDYYGYTF.

The chain has TRBV20-1 and TRBJ2-3; D may be TRBD1 (5 bases). The CDR3 is 12 residues long. The V end was cut by 3 bases, the J end by 6 bases, with 10 bases between. Germline V lookup: CDR1 DFQATT, CDR2 SNEGSKA (reference sequence). The CDR3 DNA is TGCAGTGCTAGTAGGGGTTACGATACGCAGTATTTT. It encodes CSASRGYDTQYF.

The chain has TRBV24-1 and TRBJ1-1; possible D gene TRBD1, 5 bases. This CDR3 has 16 residues. Germline CDR1 reads KGHDR; CDR2 reads SFDVKD. Between the trimmed V and J ends, which lost 4 bases and 0 bases, there was a span of 14 bases. The DNA for the CDR3 is TGTGCCACCAGTGACCCCTTTAGGGGATTGAACACTGAAGCTTTCTTT. It codes for CATSDPFRGLNTEAFF.

The chain combines TRBV5-8 with TRBJ1-6; no clear D gene. Germline lookup yields CDR1 SGHTS and CDR2 YDEGEE. This CDR3 has 15 amino acids. V lost 4 bases to trimming and J lost 7 bases, with 15 bases between them. This chain's CDR3 is CASSRRPLRNSPLHF. The CDR3 bases are TGTGCCAGCAGCCGGAGACCGCTAAGGAATTCACCCCTCCACTTT.

In this sample, this clone turned up a few times. The chain links TRBV19 to TRBJ2-7; tentatively, D is TRBD2 (7 bases). The CDR3 has 16 amino acids. V was cut by 5 bases and J by 3 bases, with 20 bases left in between. Looked up from germline, CDR1 is LNHDA and CDR2 is SQIVND (reference sequence). The CDR3, as DNA: TGTGCCAGTAGTGGGCGGTCGGGGGGCCGAGGCTACGAGCAGTACTTC. Translating it yields CASSGRSGGRGYEQYF. The variable domain in full, with the rest retrieved from reference TRBV19 and TRBJ2-7, is DGGITQSPKYLFRKEGQNVTLSCEQNLNHDAMYWYRQDPGQGLRLIYYSQIVNDFQKGDIAEGYSVSREKKESFPLTVTSAQKNPTAFYLCASSGRSGGRGYEQYFGPGTRLTVT.

The CDR3 coding sequence is TGTGCCAGTAGTCGGGGACAGTCCTACGAGCAGTACTTC. Translation gives CASSRGQSYEQYF. The chain uses TRBV19 and TRBJ2-7, with 7 bases lining up with TRBD1. Germline loops: CDR1 LNHDA, CDR2 SQIVND (reference sequence). V gave up 5 bases and J gave up 1 base; unmatched junction bases: 2. The length of the CDR3 is 13 residues.

The chain recombines TRBV28 with TRBJ1-3; a possible D gene is TRBD1 (6 bases). The V gene lost 6 bases and the J gene lost 1 base, with 19 bases spanning the gap. The germline gives CDR1 MDHEN, CDR2 SYDVKM. The CDR3 runs 17 residues. Written as DNA, the CDR3 is TGTGCCAGCAGGAGACTCACAGGGATAATATCTGGAAACACCATATATTTT. Protein product: CASRRLTGIISGNTIYF.

V and J are TRBV5-1 and TRBJ2-3; D gene ambiguous. This CDR3 region has 16 residues. Germline-derived CDR1 and CDR2 are SGHRS and YFSETQ. With 0 bases removed from V and 2 bases from J, the gap between germline ends came to 13 bases. The CDR3 region is CASSLVRLDFTDTQYF. The CDR3 bases are TGCGCCAGCAGCTTGGTAAGGCTAGACTTCACAGATACGCAGTATTTT.

Points on this clone: Other nucleotide sequences from this sample produce the same CDR3. The genes are TRBV11-2 and TRBJ1-1, with D unclear. The CDR3 is 13 residues long. The germline CDR1 and CDR2 sequences are SGHAT and FQNNGV. V lost 2 bases and J 2 bases, leaving 6 bases between the germline ends. The CDR3 region is CASSLSGNTEAFF. CDR3 sequence (DNA): TGTGCCAGCAGCTTATCGGGTAACACTGAAGCTTTCTTT.

V gene TRBV19 combines with J gene TRBJ2-1; 9 bases fit TRBD1. The V segment lost 7 bases and the J segment 9 bases; nucleotides outside the gene matches: 7. CDR3 size: 13 residues. Looked up from germline, CDR1 is LNHDA and CDR2 is SQIVND (reference sequence). CDR3 coding DNA: TGTGCCAGTAAGTCGGGACAGGGAGGTGAGCAGTTCTTC. It yields the protein CASKSGQGGEQFF.

The rearrangement uses TRBV28 and TRBJ2-3; TRBD1 aligns across 7 bases. The CDR3 is 15 residues long. In germline, CDR1 is MDHEN, CDR2 SYDVKM. Trimming cost V 5 bases and J 2 bases; bases outside gene matches: 7. CDR3 loop: CASSAWGQSTDTQYF. As DNA, the CDR3 is TGTGCCAGCAGTGCGTGGGGACAGTCCACAGATACGCAGTATTTT.